The rows below give T cell receptor beta chains drawn from one sample of a study of blood T cell repertoires in COVID-19. Sequencing used immunoSEQ multiplex PCR; TCRdb keeps in-frame clones, though not all of them. The sample has about 170,000 clones, 86% seen once. Sequencing input: peripheral blood. The receptors were gathered from a man aged 70 or older with acute or convalescent COVID-19. The CDR3 runs from the conserved cysteine through the conserved F or W. D genes are given only for firm matches.

j_call d_call v_call cdr3_aa cdr3_nt
TRBJ1-6 . TRBV19 CASSRGTQGSNSPLHF TGTGCCAGTAGCCGGGGCACACAGGGCTCTAATTCACCCCTCCACTTT
TRBJ1-2 . TRBV25-1 CASTKGLLGGYTF TGTGCCAGCACGAAAGGTCTTCTCGGGGGCTACACCTTC
TRBJ1-2 TRBD1 TRBV28 CASRTGGYGYTF TGTGCCAGCAGGACAGGGGGCTATGGCTACACCTTC
TRBJ1-1 TRBD1 TRBV28 CASRTGQLTEAFF TGTGCCAGCAGGACGGGACAGCTCACTGAAGCTTTCTTT
TRBJ1-4 . TRBV5-4 CASSNGEKLFF TGTGCCAGCAGCAACGGGGAAAAACTGTTTTTT
TRBJ1-6 . TRBV6-5 CASSSWGGLPLHF TGTGCCAGCAGCTCCTGGGGGGGATTACCCCTCCACTTT
TRBJ2-2 . TRBV7-9 CASITGYANTGELFF TGTGCCAGCATCACCGGGTACGCGAACACCGGGGAGCTGTTTTTT
TRBJ2-3 . TRBV5-1 CASSLAPSRSTDTQYF TGCGCCAGCAGCTTGGCCCCTAGCCGTAGCACAGATACGCAGTATTTT
TRBJ2-5 TRBD2 TRBV29-1 CSVRGLAWQETQYF TGCAGCGTCAGGGGACTAGCGTGGCAAGAGACCCAGTACTTC
TRBJ2-7 TRBD1 TRBV6-5 CASSYGTGYEQYF TGTGCCAGCAGTTACGGGACAGGCTACGAGCAGTACTTC
TRBJ1-3 . TRBV25-1 CASARTGNSGNTIYF TGTGCCAGCGCCCGTACAGGGAACTCTGGAAACACCATATATTTT
TRBJ1-6 TRBD1 TRBV6-1 CASSEKGANSPLHF TGTGCCAGCAGTGAAAAGGGGGCCAATTCACCCCTCCACTTT